This T cell receptor (beta chain) was identified in a study of vaccination and CD4 T cells after COVID-19. The overall study: There were six male and four female convalescents, and two of them were Hispanic.

Sample treatment: roughly 10-day PBMC culture with coronavirus spike peptide pools or control peptides (ViraFEST assay). The positive PCR dates, which preceded the US Alpha, Beta and Delta variants, fell between March and December 2020. Concerning this clonotype: Antigen unknown.

CDR1 and CDR2 from the germline V gene are WSHSY and SAAADI. Trimming removed 7 bases from V and 5 bases from J, with 9 bases in between. This CDR3 has 11 residues. With the Oncomine TCR Beta short-read assay, DNA from cultured CD4+ T cells was sequenced. TCRdb passed the PCR reads through MiXCR, listing each CDR3 protein once. The sample includes around 12,000 distinct CDR3 sequences, around 58% seen only once; the top ten take roughly an eighth. The TCR sequence derives from a human donor who had recovered from COVID-19. The sequenced material came from CD4+ T cells from blood, cultured in vitro. V gene TRBV10-2 combines with J gene TRBJ2-7, with D possibly TRBD1 on 5 matching bases. Here the CDR3 reads CASTQGDEQYF. CDR3 sequence (DNA): TGCGCCAGCACTCAAGGGGACGAGCAGTACTTC.